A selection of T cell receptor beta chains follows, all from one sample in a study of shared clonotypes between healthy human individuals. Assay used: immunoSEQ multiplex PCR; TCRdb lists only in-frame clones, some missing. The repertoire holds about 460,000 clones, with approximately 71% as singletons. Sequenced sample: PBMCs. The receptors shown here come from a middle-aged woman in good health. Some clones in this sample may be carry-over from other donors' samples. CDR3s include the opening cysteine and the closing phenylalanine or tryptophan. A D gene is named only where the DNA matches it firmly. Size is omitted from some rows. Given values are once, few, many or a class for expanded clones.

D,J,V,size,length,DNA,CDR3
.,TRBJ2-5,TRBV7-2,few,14,TGTGCCAGCAGCATAAGGGGGGGCCAAGAGACCCAGTACTTC,CASSIRGGQETQYF
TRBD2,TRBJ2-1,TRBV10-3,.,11,TGTGCCATCGGCGGGGGCAATGAGCAGTTCTTC,CAIGGGNEQFF
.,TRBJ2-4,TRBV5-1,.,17,TGCGCCAGCAGCTTGTATTCCGGCAACCTAGCCAAAAACATTCAGTACTTC,CASSLYSGNLAKNIQYF
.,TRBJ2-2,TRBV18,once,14,TGTGCCAGCTCACCTGTTCCGAACACCGGGGAGCTGTTTTTT,CASSPVPNTGELFF
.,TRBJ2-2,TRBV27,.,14,TGTGCCAGCAGGGAACAGCTACACACCGGGGAGCTGTTTTTT,CASREQLHTGELFF
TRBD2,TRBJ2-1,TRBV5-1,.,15,TGCGCCAGCAGCCACACTAGCGGGAGGGGCAATGAGCAGTTCTTC,CASSHTSGRGNEQFF
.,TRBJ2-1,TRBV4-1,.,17,TGCGCCAGCAGCCAAGAGGGGGGGCAGGGCCGCTCGGGTGAGCAGTTCTTC,CASSQEGGQGRSGEQFF
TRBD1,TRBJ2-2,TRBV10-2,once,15,TGCGCCAGCAGTGACCGGGACAGGGGCACCGGGGAGCTGTTTTTT,CASSDRDRGTGELFF
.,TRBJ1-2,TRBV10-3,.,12,TGTGCCATCAGGATACAGAGCTATGGCTACACCTTC,CAIRIQSYGYTF
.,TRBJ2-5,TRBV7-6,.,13,TGTGCCAGCAGCTTAGGACCCCAAGAGACCCAGTACTTC,CASSLGPQETQYF
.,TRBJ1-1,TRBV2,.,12,TGTGCCAGCACAGGGGCGGGCACTGAAGCTTTCTTT,CASTGAGTEAFF
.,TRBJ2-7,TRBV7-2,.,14,TGTGCCAGCAGCCCCCACAGGCTAGCTGGCGAGCAGTACTTC,CASSPHRLAGEQYF
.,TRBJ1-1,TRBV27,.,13,TGTGCCAGCAGTTTATCGGGGGGAGAAAAAGCTTTCTTT,CASSLSGGEKAFF
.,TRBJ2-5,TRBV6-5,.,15,TGTGCCAGCAGGAGCTCCTACAGGGGAGGGGAGACCCAGTACTTC,CASRSSYRGGETQYF
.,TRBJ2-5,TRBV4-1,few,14,TGCGCCAGCAGCCGCGGGTGGAGGGGAGAGACCCAGTACTTC,CASSRGWRGETQYF
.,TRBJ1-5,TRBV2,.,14,TGTGCCAGCAGGCCGATTTATAGCAATCAGCCCCAGCATTTT,CASRPIYSNQPQHF
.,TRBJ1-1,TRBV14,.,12,TGTGCCAGCAGCCAAGACAGGGTGGTAGCTTTCTTT,CASSQDRVVAFF
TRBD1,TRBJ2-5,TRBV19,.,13,TGTGCCACCTCGACAGGGATCGGGGAGACCCAGTACTTC,CATSTGIGETQYF
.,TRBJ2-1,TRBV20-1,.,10,TGCAGTGGGATGAGGGCTGAGCAGTTCTTC,CSGMRAEQFF